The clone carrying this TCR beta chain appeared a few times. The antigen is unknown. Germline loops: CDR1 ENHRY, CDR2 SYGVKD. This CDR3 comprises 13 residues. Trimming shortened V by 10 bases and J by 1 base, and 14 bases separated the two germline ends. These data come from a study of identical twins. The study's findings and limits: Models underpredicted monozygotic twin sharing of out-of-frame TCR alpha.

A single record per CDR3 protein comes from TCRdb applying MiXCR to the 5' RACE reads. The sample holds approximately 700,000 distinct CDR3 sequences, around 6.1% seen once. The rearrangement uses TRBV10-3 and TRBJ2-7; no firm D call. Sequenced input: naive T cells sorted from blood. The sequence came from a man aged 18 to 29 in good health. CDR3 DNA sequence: TGTGCCACCAAAGGGTTTGGATCCTACGAGCAGTACGTC. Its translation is CATKGFGSYEQYV.